This paragraph covers one T cell receptor beta chain sequence. Its antigen is not identified. This record belongs to a study of shared clonotypes between healthy human individuals. Study information: Those who served as donors were a couple of women and a few men between the ages of 18 and 49. Findings of the study overall: Among donors, sharing of clonotypes was expected to be affected by sequencing depth.

Researchers ran the assay at a deep level. In the original workflow: Filtering differed because ImmunoSEQ produced junction-only sequences that carried no quality scores. Using immunoSEQ multiplex PCR, the repertoire was profiled, and TCRdb retains in-frame clones only, with some absent. That table supplies the V and J calls and clone size; D and trimming were determined from the DNA. Here the sample spans about 480,000 clones, 75% to 85% being singletons. CDR3 length: 16 residues. Germline loops: CDR1 SEHNR, CDR2 FQNEAQ (reference sequence). V lost 3 bases to trimming and J lost 1 base; unmatched junction nucleotides: 5.

The source is a woman aged 40 to 49 in good health. Some clones in this sample may be carry-over from other donors' samples. V is TRBV7-9 and J is TRBJ2-3; 9 positions agree with TRBD1. Sequencing was carried out using PBMCs. The CDR3 DNA is TGTGCCAGCAGCTTGGGGACAGGGCCCCGCACAGATACGCAGTATTTT. Encoded protein: CASSLGTGPRTDTQYF. Supplemented by reference TRBV7-9 and TRBJ2-3, the full variable domain reads DTGVSQNPRHKITKRGQNVTFRCDPISEHNRLYWYRQTLGQGPEFLTYFQNEAQLEKSRLLSDRFSAERPKGSFSTLEIQRTEQGDSAMYLCASSLGTGPRTDTQYFGPGTRLTVL.